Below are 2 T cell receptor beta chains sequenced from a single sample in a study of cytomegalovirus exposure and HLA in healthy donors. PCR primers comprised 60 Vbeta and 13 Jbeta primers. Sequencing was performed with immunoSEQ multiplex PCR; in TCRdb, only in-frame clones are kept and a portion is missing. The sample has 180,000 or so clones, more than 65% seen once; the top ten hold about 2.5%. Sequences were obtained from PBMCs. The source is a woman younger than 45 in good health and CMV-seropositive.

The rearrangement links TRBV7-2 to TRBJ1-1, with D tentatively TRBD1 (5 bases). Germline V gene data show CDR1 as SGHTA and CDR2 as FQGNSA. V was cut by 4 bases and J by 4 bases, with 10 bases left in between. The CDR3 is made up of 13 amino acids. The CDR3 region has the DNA TGTGCCAGCAGCTCTCAGGGAGGCACTGAAGCTTTCTTT. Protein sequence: CASSSQGGTEAFF.

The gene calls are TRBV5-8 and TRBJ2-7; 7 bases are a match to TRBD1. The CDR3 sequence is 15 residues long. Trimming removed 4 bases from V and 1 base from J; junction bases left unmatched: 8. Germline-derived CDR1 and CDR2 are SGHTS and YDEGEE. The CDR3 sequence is CASSPDRAISYEQYF. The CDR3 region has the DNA TGTGCCAGCAGCCCCGACAGGGCGATATCCTACGAGCAGTACTTC.